Listed here is a single TCR beta chain. This clone has more than one count but fewer than ten. The clone's antigen remains unknown. No quality values exist for individual bases; no much larger clone is one base distant. The cohort consisted of some 670 healthy bone marrow donors. All cohort members were sampled while nominally healthy, although unrecorded immune exposures were likely present. The donor tested CMV seronegative, placing the donor among the 350 to 400 seronegative members of the cohort. Every donor gave a peripheral blood sample, and the peripheral blood mononuclear cells from that sample were used for TCR beta sequencing. The Qiagen DNeasy Blood Extraction Kit was used to extract genomic DNA from the blood cell samples. Receptors were amplified or captured by the immunoSEQ multiplex PCR assay. A mixture of 60 forward primers for TCR Vbeta segments and 13 reverse primers for TCR Jbeta segments was used in the multiplex PCR. A multiplex PCR assay on genomic DNA amplified the CDR3 region of rearranged TCR beta genes. The amplified TCR beta libraries were sequenced on the Illumina HiSeq System as 87-base-pair reads. Processing in the source paper ran as follows. A later analysis counted some 74 million unique TCR beta chains across the 666 repertoires, and 9.5 million to 11 million of these chains were shared by at least two donors. Raw reads were error-corrected and collapsed into unique sequences with a nearest-neighbor algorithm that merged closely related sequences to remove PCR and sequencing errors. To assign V, D and J gene segments, CDR3 sequences were aligned to IMGT reference sequences. For a sequence to be retained, at least a six-nucleotide match to both a V gene segment and a J gene segment was required. Rearrangements were called productive when the CDR3 lacked stop codons and stayed in frame with V and J; all others were non-productive. CDR3 was defined according to IMGT convention as the region running from the second conserved V-encoded cysteine to the conserved J-encoded phenylalanine. The earlier analysis of 587 of the donors excluded any sequence lacking an unambiguous match to a single V gene segment. An earlier analysis of approximately 590 of the donors classified V segments as functional when productive rearrangements were above 56.7% and as segregating when the standard deviation between donors was above 5%. A statistical classification framework was built for diagnosing cytomegalovirus status from the catalog of TCR beta chain sequences. A later analysis assigned V and J genes by comparing TCR nucleotide sequences with IMGT/GENE-DB human TR gene sequences. In a later analysis, CDR3 sequences and most-parsimonious VDJ recombination scenarios were assigned using the TCRdist pipeline. In a later analysis, every TCR beta chain was defined by the combination of its CDR3 amino acid sequence and its V-gene family, and reads without a unique V-gene family were dropped. As a way to deal with suspected cross-contamination and a sequencing artifact, a later analysis dropped approximately 590 nucleotide sequences that were highly shared and had low generation probability. For each public chain, a later analysis derived a clonal expansion index from normalized ranks of inferred template counts within each repertoire. A later analysis computed generation probabilities with a VDJ recombination model fitted to out-of-frame rearrangements, and checked the results against IGoR. Hypergeometric tests were used in a later analysis to score TCR-TCR, TCR-HLA and TCR-CMV co-occurrence, with a repertoire-size bias correction applied to the TCR pairs. A later analysis estimated false discovery rates by permuting HLA or CMV assignments 20 times. In a later analysis, co-occurring TCRs were grouped using DBSCAN, and TCRdist sequence similarity was added for clustering within HLA-allele-positive subsets. Co-occurrence clustering excluded repertoires with fewer than 30,000 or more than 120,000 public chains, plus five with anomalous nucleotide sharing. As stored in TCRdb, this immuneACCESS dataset retains in-frame rearrangements with V and J assigned. A fraction of the clones does not appear; measured against another copy, unresolved V genes explain less than half of the discrepancy, and the remainder lacks a known reason. That table furnishes V, J and clone size, whereas the DNA furnished D and trimming. A total of 150,000 to 200,000 clones appear in this sample, about four fifths of them only once. More than 0.45% of the sample is held by the ten biggest clonotypes.

The data are from a study of cytomegalovirus exposure and HLA in healthy donors (dated by TCRdb to 2016 to 2017). Broadly, across the study: An earlier analysis of several hundred of the donors reported approximately 300 Gb of sequence data and 95 million to 130 million unique TCR beta sequences obtained from some 170 million T cells. A handful of DR-DQ haplotypes were handled as single units for association and clustering because linkage in the cohort was strong. An earlier analysis of nearly 600 of the donors applied high-throughput TCR beta sequencing to assess whether each TCR beta V gene segment acted as functional or pseudogenic. Alongside the repertoire data, information on donor age, sex, ethnicity and CMV serostatus was compiled. The study aimed to test whether cataloging public T cell receptors could reveal signatures of past pathogen exposure. Genome-wide SNP genotypes for about 65% of the 666 donors were used in a later genetic analysis, which treated that subset as a discovery cohort. Roughly 300 gigabases of sequencing data and 70 million to 100 million unique TCR sequences were included in an early release covering several hundred HLA-typed donors. In a later analysis, previously published TCR beta repertoires from some 640 donors were re-analyzed and high-resolution HLA genotyping was added so that TCR occurrence patterns could be studied. High-throughput TCR immunosequencing, statistical association of individual TCRs with disease status, and machine learning were combined to predict cytomegalovirus infection status. The number of donors typed differed by locus, with 629-630 for A, B, C, DRB1 and DQB1, around 520 for DQA1, about 610 for DPA1, and under 490 for DPB1. In addition to the first cohort of 650 to 750 subjects, a separate validation cohort of some 120 different subjects was used. All discovery cohort repertoires had been generated on a single sequencing platform. On average, around 230,000 unique TCR beta nucleotide sequences were sequenced per donor among a few hundred genotyped donors of the cohort, with approximately 18% of those sequences being non-productive. HLA typing covered class I and class II loci at four-digit resolution. The study profiled the T cell repertoires of 500 to 800 subjects by immunosequencing and related them to cytomegalovirus serostatus. Of the roughly 410 genotyped donors, 75% to 85% were placed in the genetic ancestry cluster associated with self-reported Caucasian donors. In the later analysis, no new phenotypic data were used to find candidate immune exposures; instead, reliance was placed on TCR beta sequences and their occurrence across donors. The full study reports these points: A further reported finding was that TCR beta sequences accurately predicted the HLA-A and HLA-B alleles for most subjects in the first cohort. While some public TCRs were present in many individuals, most TCR sequences turned up only very rarely across donors. According to the authors, the approach could potentially be generalized to other disease states and immunological phenotypes. The presence/absence analyses assumed that sequencing depth was roughly uniform across donors, and that assumption may not be true. In a later genetic analysis, fewer N-insertions in productive TCRs were reported among donors in an Asian-associated ancestry cluster than the roughly 710-donor mean. According to a later analysis, most CMV-associated TCR beta chains appeared to be HLA-restricted, and the HLA associations seemed to be driven largely by CMV exposure. In an earlier analysis of roughly 560 of the donors, most TCR beta V segments were observed in productive rearrangements about 87% or about 30% of the time, broadly matching IMGT annotations. HLA typing was unavailable for some donors at each locus, so association tests used only the typed subset. CMV serostatus was the only immune exposure information available for the cohort. In vitro tests confirmed that a few of the cytomegalovirus-associated TCR beta chains recognize cytomegalovirus antigens. In the study, approximately 160 TCR beta chains were listed as associated with cytomegalovirus. In a later analysis, some 18,000 TCR beta sequences were associated with specific HLA alleles at a false discovery rate of 0.05. Compared with equally common non-associated chains, HLA-associated TCR beta chains in a later analysis were more clonally expanded and had lower generation probabilities. Linkage disequilibrium might explain the correlated functional status among segregating V segments, but an unknown experimental factor could not be excluded. V-gene and J-gene trimming of TCR beta chains was associated with a missense DCLRE1C variant in a later genetic analysis, and the association was replicated in an independent cohort. In a later analysis, TCR association rates were found to vary across HLA loci, with the most associated TCRs seen for DRB1 alleles and the fewest for HLA-C alleles. Because counts were too low, approximately 18 rarely observed V segments, including chromosome 9 orphons, were excluded from the earlier analysis of 587 of the donors. Because the 87-base-pair reads could not distinguish some IMGT-functional V segments, including TRBV6-2 and TRBV6-3, those segments were excluded. In this cohort, only TCR beta chains were sequenced, and detectable features were limited by the absence of alpha or paired-chain data. In both the original and validation cohorts, the classifier was reported to diagnose cytomegalovirus status with high specificity and sensitivity. A cluster of highly shared sequence variants was judged likely to be a technical artifact of the sequencing pipeline. A later analysis reported that several top co-occurrence clusters appeared linked to parvovirus B19, influenza, CMV and Epstein-Barr virus. Strong co-occurrence of HLA alleles, especially DR and DQ, made assigning TCR associations to individual alleles difficult.

From the germline V gene (reference sequence), CDR1 is SGHNT and CDR2 is YYREEE. The junction shows trimming of 4 bases on V and 9 bases on J, and the gene matches do not reach 11 bases of it. The cysteine opens and the phenylalanine closes a CDR3 of 15 amino acids. Here the CDR3 DNA is all that survives: 45 bases in frame from base 1. Sequences were obtained from PBMCs. The V and J segments used are TRBV5-4 and TRBJ2-2, and 8 bases in between align with TRBD2. The receptor comes from a woman in her 50s in good health and CMV-seronegative. The CDR3 protein sequence reads: CASSLPGLGGRELFF. The DNA sequence is TGTGCCAGCAGCCTCCCGGGACTAGGGGGGAGGGAGCTGTTTTTT.